The rows below give T cell receptor beta chains drawn from one sample of a study of blood T cells in healthy people across ages. A single record per CDR3 protein comes from TCRdb applying MiXCR to the 5' RACE reads. The table has 600,000 to 850,000 distinct CDR3 sequences, 20% to 25% seen once; the top ten hold under 10%. This sample also appeared in a second study, on T cells of mothers and their children.

The sequencing sample was made of blood. These receptors were taken from a boy between 10 and 17 years old in good health. Each CDR3 is given with its conserved first and last residue. Fields, in order: J gene, V gene, CDR3 protein.

NA	TRBV7-9	CASSLVGTSRYEQYF
NA	TRBV29-1	CSVEGRRETQYF
TRBJ2-4	TRBV11-1	CASSPRQGLNIQYF
TRBJ2-1	TRBV3-1	CASTTGARDEQFF
TRBJ2-7	TRBV6-2/TRBV6-3	CASSQPSGGPESYEQYF
TRBJ1-2	TRBV3-1	CASSEGPVNYGYTF
TRBJ2-7	TRBV5-1	CASSSGTGAHEQYF
TRBJ1-2	TRBV12-3/TRBV12-4	CASSSPGAFYGYTF
TRBJ2-5	TRBV9	CASSVGGTSLETQYF
NA	TRBV20-1	CSARDLAGDLYEQYF
TRBJ2-5	TRBV7-8	CASSRTLGGTTQAQYF
TRBJ1-3	TRBV5-1	CASSLDPGDTIYF
TRBJ2-3	TRBV2	CASSFNAGSDPDTQYF
TRBJ2-2	TRBV5-1	CASSLALAGNTGELFF
TRBJ2-7	TRBV7-9	CASSPSVSYEQYF
TRBJ1-1	TRBV7-2	CASSFGASNTEAFF
TRBJ2-5	TRBV2	CASSESPGQQETQYF
TRBJ2-5	TRBV11-3	CASSVDSRIETQYF
TRBJ2-1	TRBV5-1	CASGLAGEYNEQFF
TRBJ2-1	TRBV5-1	CASSFQPRLAGDLYNEQFF
TRBJ1-2	TRBV7-8	CASSLAGQGRYGYTF
TRBJ2-2	TRBV29-1	CSVGALGRRELFF
TRBJ1-2	TRBV20-1	CSAMGQSYGYTF
TRBJ2-4	TRBV18	CASSPLGRTGGDIQYF
TRBJ2-2	TRBV5-1	CASSLGTVSTGELFF
TRBJ2-5	TRBV20-1	CSARGPPGETQYF
TRBJ2-3	TRBV20-1	CSARGQTGGTDTQYF
TRBJ2-3	TRBV5-1	CASSSDLGLAGRHF
NA	TRBV5-1	CASSLGWTYEQYF
TRBJ1-4	TRBV9	CASSNGGAREKLFF
TRBJ1-1	TRBV29-1	CSVESMNTEAFF